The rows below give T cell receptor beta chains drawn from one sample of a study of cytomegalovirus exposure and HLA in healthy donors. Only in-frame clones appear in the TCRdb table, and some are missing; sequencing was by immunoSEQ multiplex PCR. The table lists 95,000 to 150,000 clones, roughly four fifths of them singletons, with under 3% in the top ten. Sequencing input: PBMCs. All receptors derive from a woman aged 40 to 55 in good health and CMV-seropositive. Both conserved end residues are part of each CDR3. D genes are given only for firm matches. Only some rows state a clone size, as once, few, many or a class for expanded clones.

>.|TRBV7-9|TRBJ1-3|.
TGTGCCAGCAGCTTCTTGACAAGTGGAAACACCATATATTTT
CASSFLTSGNTIYF
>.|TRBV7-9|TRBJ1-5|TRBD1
TGTGCCAGCAGCAGGGACAGAGACAATCAGCCCCAGCATTTT
CASSRDRDNQPQHF
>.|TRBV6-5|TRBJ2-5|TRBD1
TGTGCCAGCAGTTCTGGACAGGGGGGAGAGACCCAGTACTTC
CASSSGQGGETQYF
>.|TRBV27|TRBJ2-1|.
TGTGCCAGCCAGCCGGGGGTGTCCTACAATGAGCAGTTCTTC
CASQPGVSYNEQFF
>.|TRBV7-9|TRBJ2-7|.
TGTGCCAGCAGCTTAACCGCGAGGGGGTACGAGCAGTACTTC
CASSLTARGYEQYF
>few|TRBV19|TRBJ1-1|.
TGTGCCAGTAACCTCTTCCAGGGCACTGAAGCTTTCTTT
CASNLFQGTEAFF
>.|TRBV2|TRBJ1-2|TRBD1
TGTGCCAGCAACCCCCGGGACAGGGGGCGGGTTGACTATGGCTACACCTTC
CASNPRDRGRVDYGYTF
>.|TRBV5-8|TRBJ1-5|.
TGTGCCAGCAGCCGGGGACATATAGGGAGCGGCAATCAGCCCCAGCATTTT
CASSRGHIGSGNQPQHF
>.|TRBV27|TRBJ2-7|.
TGTGCCAGCAGTGCAGGGGGGCGGTTGTACGAGCAGTACTTC
CASSAGGRLYEQYF
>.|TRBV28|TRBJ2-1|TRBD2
TGTGCCAGCAGGCCAGTAGCGGGGGTAATCTACAATGAGCAGTTCTTC
CASRPVAGVIYNEQFF
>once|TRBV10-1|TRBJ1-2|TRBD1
TGCGCCAGCAGCGACAGGGACGGGCTTTATGGCTACACCTTC
CASSDRDGLYGYTF
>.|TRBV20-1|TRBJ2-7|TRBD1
TGCAGTACAGGGGGGATCAACGAGCAGTACTTC
CSTGGINEQYF
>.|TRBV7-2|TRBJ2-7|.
TGTGCCAGCAGTCCCGGGGGAAGCTCCTACGAGCAGTACTTC
CASSPGGSSYEQYF
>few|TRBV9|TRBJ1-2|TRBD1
TGTGCCAGCAGCGTACTTGGCGGACAGGGATTTGGCTACACCTTC
CASSVLGGQGFGYTF
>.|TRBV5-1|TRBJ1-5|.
TGCGCCAGCAGCTTGGCAGGTAGCAATCAGCCCCAGCATTTT
CASSLAGSNQPQHF